The 14 T cell receptor beta chains in this list originate from one sample, sequenced in a study of T cells after yellow fever vaccination. Each CDR3 protein is one row after TCRdb ran MiXCR on the 5' RACE reads. The table lists about 220,000 distinct CDR3 sequences, approximately 3% of them singletons. The sequencing here drew on CD4+ T cells sorted from PBMCs, taken 10 days after the yellow fever booster vaccination. These receptors originate from a man between 18 and 35 years old who received the YFV17D yellow fever vaccine.

In its sample, this clonotype was seen a few times. CDR3 nucleotides: TGCGCCAGCAGCTGGGACAGCTCGAACACTGAAGCTTTCTTT. This codes for CASSWDSSNTEAFF. V usage is TRBV5-1 and J usage is TRBJ1-1; 7 nucleotides line up with TRBD1. CDR1 is SGHRS, CDR2 YFSETQ, per germline. This CDR3 region has 14 residues. The trim removed 3 bases at V and 1 base at J, leaving 3 bases unmatched.

V and J are TRBV4-3 and TRBJ1-2, with D maybe TRBD1 (6 bases). CDR3 length: 14 residues. The V gene's germline CDR1 is LGHNA and CDR2 YSLEER. V lost 0 bases, J lost 7 bases, and 12 bases lay in between. The CDR3 sequence: CASSQEWGGGGYTF. The CDR3 bases are TGCGCCAGCAGCCAAGAGTGGGGGGGCGGTGGCTACACCTTC.

A few counts support this clonotype. This sequence joins TRBV7-2 and TRBJ2-3; D uncertain. This CDR3 has 13 amino acids. V gave up 4 bases and J gave up 4 bases, with 9 bases separating them. Germline V gene data show CDR1 as SGHTA and CDR2 as FQGNSA. CDR3 bases: TGTGCCAGCAGCTCCAGCATCTCAGATACGCAGTATTTT. Translating gives CASSSSISDTQYF.

This clonotype showed up many times. The chain couples TRBV19 to TRBJ2-2; D is unclear. Between the trimmed V and J ends, which lost 9 bases and 5 bases, there was a span of 16 bases. CDR3 size: 14 residues. The germline V gene has CDR1 LNHDA and CDR2 SQIVND (reference sequence). The CDR3 spells CASRNNVETGELFF. Here the CDR3 DNA reads TGTGCCAGCCGGAATAACGTCGAGACCGGGGAGCTGTTTTTT.

This rearrangement joins TRBV20-1 to TRBJ1-2; D ambiguous. Trimming left V 0 bases short and J 3 bases short, with 11 bases between. This CDR3 has 14 amino acids. Per the germline V gene, CDR1 is DFQATT and CDR2 is SNEGSKA (reference sequence). The CDR3 DNA sequence: TGCAGTGCTAGAGAAGGTGCTAAAGACTATGGCTACACCTTC. Its translation is CSAREGAKDYGYTF.

In this sample, this clonotype turned up a few times. J is TRBJ2-3 and V is TRBV20-1, with TRBD1 matching 9 bases. Unmatched junction bases numbered 4, after V lost 3 bases and J lost 3 bases. The CDR3 consists of 14 residues. Germline V gives CDR1 DFQATT, CDR2 SNEGSKA (reference sequence). CDR3 protein: CSASGTGHTDTQYF. The DNA of the CDR3 is TGCAGTGCTAGTGGGACAGGGCATACAGATACGCAGTATTTT.

This clonotype turned up a few times. The rearrangement uses TRBV27 and TRBJ2-3, with a weak D call TRBD2 (6 bases). V gave up 8 bases and J gave up 2 bases, with 14 bases separating them. Germline V gene sequence: CDR1 MNHEY, CDR2 SMNVEV (reference sequence). CDR3 length equals 14 residues. The CDR3 DNA follows: TGTGCCAGCTCCACTAGCCGGATCACAGATACGCAGTATTTT. It is translated as CASSTSRITDTQYF.

This clonotype was observed a handful of times. The CDR3: CASSIRQGANYGYTF. CDR3 DNA: TGTGCCAGCAGCATCCGACAGGGAGCTAACTATGGCTACACCTTC. This chain uses TRBV9 with TRBJ1-2; 7 nucleotides align to TRBD1. This CDR3 comprises 15 residues. Germline CDR1 is SGDLS and CDR2 is YYNGEE. V trimming: 4 bases; J trimming: 0 bases; junction bases outside the gene matches: 6.

This clonotype turned up a few times. The chain links TRBV7-2 to TRBJ2-3; D gene unclear. CDR3 length: 11 residues. The germline V gene has CDR1 SGHTA and CDR2 FQGNSA. V lost 1 base and J 9 bases, leaving 5 bases between the germline ends. CDR3 region: CASSLGLTQYF. The CDR3 DNA is TGTGCCAGCAGCTTAGGTCTAACGCAGTATTTT.

The chain carries TRBV4-3 and TRBJ2-5, with 8 bases lining up with TRBD2. This CDR3 comprises 17 residues. Per germline, CDR1 LGHNA and CDR2 YSLEER. V dropped 1 base and J dropped 1; count of bases not matched to a gene: 8. The CDR3 is CASSQVEGGGFQETQYF. The DNA of the CDR3 is TGCGCCAGCAGCCAAGTGGAAGGCGGGGGGTTCCAAGAGACCCAGTACTTC.

V and J are TRBV6-2 or TRBV6-3 and TRBJ1-5; a weak D match, TRBD1 (5 bases). CDR1 and CDR2 (germline): MNHEY, SVGEGT. The ends were cut back, 2 bases at V and 6 bases at J, with 5 bases in the middle. The CDR3 spans 12 residues. The CDR3 protein is CASSYGGQPQHF. As DNA, the CDR3 is TGTGCCAGCAGTTACGGGGGTCAGCCCCAGCATTTT.

This chain joins TRBV28 and TRBJ1-2, with TRBD1 identical over 7 bases. This CDR3 comprises 14 residues. J lost 7 bases, V lost 6 bases, and 11 bases had no gene match. Germline V gene sequence: CDR1 MDHEN, CDR2 SYDVKM. The CDR3 is CASSQPNRQGGYTF. CDR3 DNA sequence: TGTGCCAGCAGCCAGCCCAATAGACAGGGTGGCTACACCTTC.

This clonotype has ten or more counts. The chain couples TRBV3-1 to TRBJ1-2; D perhaps matches TRBD1 (5 bases). From germline, CDR1 is LGHDT and CDR2 YNNKEL (reference sequence). The CDR3 length is 13 residues. V was shortened by 8 bases and J by 4 bases, with 14 bases between the two germline ends. CDR3 in DNA: TGTGCCAGCCGGGGGGTGGCGGGCTATGGCTACACCTTC. Encoded protein: CASRGVAGYGYTF.

The gene calls are TRBV5-4 and TRBJ2-7; D call uncertain. The CDR3 sequence is 15 residues long. CDR1 SGHNT and CDR2 YYREEE come from the germline V gene (reference sequence). V was pared by 1 base and J by 0 bases, with 11 bases between. CDR3 in DNA: TGTGCCAGCAGCTTGCCGTCGACGGACTCCTACGAGCAGTACTTC. Translated: CASSLPSTDSYEQYF. Supplemented by reference TRBV5-4 and TRBJ2-7, the full variable domain reads ETGVTQSPTHLIKTRGQQVTLRCSSQSGHNTVSWYQQALGQGPQFIFQYYREEENGRGNFPPRFSGLQFPNYSSELNVNALELDDSALYLCASSLPSTDSYEQYFGPGTRLTVT.